This T cell receptor beta chain was observed in a study of blood T cell repertoires in COVID-19. Study-level background: The United States, Italy and Spain supplied acute and convalescent COVID-19 samples. PBMCs, B-cell-depleted T cells, or T cells were the source of the cDNA or gDNA that made up the material.

Trimming took 9 bases from V and 2 from J; bases not matched to a gene: 6. Germline V CDR1 and CDR2: SGHRS, YFSETQ. This CDR3 spans 14 amino acids. As originally analysed: Estimates of nucleated cell counts were drawn from the amplification of reference gene primers. This table comes from immunoSEQ multiplex PCR, and its TCRdb copy is limited to in-frame clones, with some not included. The V and J calls and clone size come from that table; D and trimming were worked out from the DNA. The table includes about 88,000 clones, 72% detected once. The chain recombines TRBV5-1 with TRBJ2-2; 8 positions match TRBD2. The TCR comes from a woman aged 55-69 years in a cohort sampled during active or convalescent COVID-19. The sequenced sample consisted of peripheral blood. CDR3 in DNA: TGCGCCACCCAGCGGGGGCCCAACACCGGGGAGCTGTTTTTT. Its protein product is CATQRGPNTGELFF.